The clone carrying this T cell receptor (beta chain) came up once. Its antigen is undetermined. This specimen comes from a study of long-term antiretroviral therapy in people with HIV. Study-level background: The earliest specimens came about a decade ahead of the 2015 immediate-ART recommendation.

Study observations and caveats: Pre-ART expanded clones dominated the repertoire at every time point.

Sequencing used immunoSEQ v3.0 at survey level. Clones were sequenced by immunoSEQ multiplex PCR, and TCRdb holds only the in-frame ones, with some missing. The repertoire holds roughly 14,000 clones, with 65% to 85% as singletons. There were no participants with HIV treated outside the United States. The TCR was taken from a woman aged 35 to 49 with HIV. This specimen consisted of unsorted PBMCs, obtained 1.8 years before starting antiretroviral therapy.

This CDR3 is CASSLGSSGQPQHF. The CDR3, as DNA: TGTGCCAGCAGCTTGGGTTCTTCCGGGCAGCCCCAGCATTTT. The V call is TRBV5-4, the J call TRBJ1-5; D remains ambiguous. The CDR3 contains 14 residues. Trimming stripped 0 bases from V and 7 bases from J, with 11 bases between. CDR1 is SGHNT, CDR2 YYREEE, per germline (reference sequence).